This entry lists 13 T cell receptor beta chains sequenced from one sample in a study of blood T cell repertoires in COVID-19. This table comes from immunoSEQ multiplex PCR, and its TCRdb copy is limited to in-frame clones, with some not included. Of over 200,000 clones detected, about 90% appear once; the ten largest clones hold 10% to 12%. Sequenced material: PBMCs or T cells enriched from blood (not recorded which). The origin of the receptors is a man aged 30-40 years who had recovered from COVID-19.

This clone was recorded only once. Its ends do not fully match the called genes, so a read error is possible. V and J are TRBV27 and TRBJ2-7, with D perhaps TRBD2 (6 bases). The CDR3 has 12 residues. Germline V lookup: CDR1 MNHEY, CDR2 SMNVEV (reference sequence). The CDR3 loop reads CASSLLGGRPFF. CDR3 sequence (DNA): TGTGCCAGCAGTTTATTGGGGGGACGGCCCTTCTTC.

This clone was picked up a small number of times. The CDR3 DNA sequence: TGTGCCAGCAGCGCCCCCGGGACAGGGAATTCACCCCTCCACTTT. It translates to CASSAPGTGNSPLHF. The rearrangement joins TRBV14 to TRBJ1-6, with 9 bases lining up with TRBD1. The CDR3 is 15 residues long. The V and J ends lost 5 bases and 7 bases, in that order; junction bases with no gene match: 6. Germline V lookup: CDR1 SGHDN, CDR2 FVKESK.

This chain joins TRBV28 and TRBJ1-5, with D tentatively TRBD1 (5 bases). The CDR3 has 16 amino acids. The ends were cut back, 3 bases at V and 5 bases at J, with 17 bases in the middle. Germline lookup yields CDR1 MDHEN and CDR2 SYDVKM. For the CDR3, the DNA is TGTGCCAGCAGTTTTCTGGGGCAGGGAATATATCAGCCCCAGCATTTT. Residues: CASSFLGQGIYQPQHF. The full variable domain, its missing parts supplied by reference TRBV28 and TRBJ1-5, is DVKVTQSSRYLVKRTGEKVFLECVQDMDHENMFWYRQDPGLGLRLIYFSYDVKMKEKGDIPEGYSVSREKKERFSLILESASTNQTSMYLCASSFLGQGIYQPQHFGDGTRLSIL.

The chain is built from TRBV27 and TRBJ2-3; TRBD2 matches at 16 bases. The CDR3 runs 17 residues. V gave up 6 bases and J gave up 6 bases; unmatched junction bases: 9. CDR1 and CDR2 from the germline V gene are MNHEY and SMNVEV (reference sequence). The CDR3 nucleotides read TGTGCCAGCAGCCTTAAGGGACTAGCGGGGGGGTACGATACGCAGTATTTT. Amino acids: CASSLKGLAGGYDTQYF.

The chain has TRBV19 and TRBJ2-1; D not certain. Trimming cost V 0 bases and J 0 bases, with 6 bases left between them. The CDR3 totals 15 residues. Germline CDR1 is LNHDA and CDR2 is SQIVND (reference sequence). CDR3 in amino acids: CASSIDPSSYNEQFF. Written as DNA, the CDR3 is TGTGCCAGTAGTATAGACCCTTCCTCCTACAATGAGCAGTTCTTC.

The genes are TRBV28 and TRBJ1-5, with D possibly being TRBD1 (6 bases). Germline V gene sequence: CDR1 MDHEN, CDR2 SYDVKM. The V end lost 1 base, the J end lost 6 bases, and 13 bases lay between the germline ends. This CDR3 region has 15 residues. In DNA form, the CDR3 reads TGTGCCAGCAGTTTATCTATGACAGGTGGTCAGCCCCAGCATTTT. Translating it yields CASSLSMTGGQPQHF. The variable domain in full, with the rest retrieved from reference TRBV28 and TRBJ1-5, is DVKVTQSSRYLVKRTGEKVFLECVQDMDHENMFWYRQDPGLGLRLIYFSYDVKMKEKGDIPEGYSVSREKKERFSLILESASTNQTSMYLCASSLSMTGGQPQHFGDGTRLSIL.

The genes are TRBV29-1 and TRBJ1-1, with 9 bases lining up with TRBD1. The CDR3 has 12 amino acids. Germline assignment: CDR1 SQVTM and CDR2 ANQGSEA. V lost 7 bases to trimming and J lost 6 bases; unmatched junction nucleotides: 6. CDR3 DNA: TGCAGCGCCCGACAGGGGGTCGCTGAAGCTTTCTTT. This sequence encodes CSARQGVAEAFF.

This rearrangement joins TRBV5-1 to TRBJ2-3, with 9 positions matching TRBD1. With 1 base clipped from V and 3 bases from J, the junction kept 9 bases outside the gene matches. CDR1 and CDR2 (germline): SGHRS, YFSETQ. The CDR3 has 17 residues. The CDR3 DNA is TGCGCCAGCAGCTTGCGCGGACAGGGGTATAGGACAGATACGCAGTATTTT. Translated, it gives CASSLRGQGYRTDTQYF.

This chain joins TRBV2 and TRBJ1-6, with D uncertain. V was pared by 4 bases and J by 7 bases, with 11 bases between. This CDR3 has 14 amino acids. From germline, CDR1 is SNHLY and CDR2 FYNNEI. The CDR3 reads CASSGLRGNSPLHF. The CDR3 DNA reads as TGTGCCAGCAGTGGTCTGAGAGGAAATTCACCCCTCCACTTT.

This sequence joins TRBV9 and TRBJ2-2, with 7 nucleotides matching TRBD2. The CDR3 is 17 residues long. V gave up 4 bases and J gave up 6 bases; unmatched junction bases: 15. CDR1 SGDLS and CDR2 YYNGEE come from the germline V gene. This CDR3 is CASSPRGERGKSGELFF. CDR3 DNA: TGTGCCAGCAGCCCCCGAGGGGAGCGGGGAAAATCCGGGGAGCTGTTTTTT.

The chain carries TRBV6-5 and TRBJ2-2, with D tentatively TRBD2 (6 bases). There are 15 residues in the CDR3. V dropped 2 bases and J dropped 4 bases, with 11 bases sitting between them. CDR1 MNHEY and CDR2 SVGAGI come from the germline V gene. The CDR3 loop reads CASSYRHGSTGELFF. CDR3 bases: TGTGCCAGCAGTTACCGACACGGGAGCACCGGGGAGCTGTTTTTT.

This clone was detected only a few times. V gene TRBV28 combines with J gene TRBJ1-5; TRBD1 matches at 7 bases. This CDR3 is built from 15 residues. The J segment lost 3 bases and the V segment lost 2 bases, leaving 4 bases of the junction unmatched. Germline V gene data show CDR1 as MDHEN and CDR2 as SYDVKM. The CDR3 spells CASSLQGVSNQPQHF. CDR3 DNA sequence: TGTGCCAGCAGTTTACAGGGGGTATCCAATCAGCCCCAGCATTTT.

V usage is TRBV2 and J usage is TRBJ2-2, with D perhaps TRBD1 (6 bases). V lost 6 bases, J lost 11 bases, and 19 bases lay in between. Germline values: CDR1 SNHLY, CDR2 FYNNEI. The CDR3 runs 14 residues. The CDR3 DNA is TGTGCCAGCAGCGAGACAGGAGCCAAAGCCGAGCTGTTTTTT. This gives the protein CASSETGAKAELFF.